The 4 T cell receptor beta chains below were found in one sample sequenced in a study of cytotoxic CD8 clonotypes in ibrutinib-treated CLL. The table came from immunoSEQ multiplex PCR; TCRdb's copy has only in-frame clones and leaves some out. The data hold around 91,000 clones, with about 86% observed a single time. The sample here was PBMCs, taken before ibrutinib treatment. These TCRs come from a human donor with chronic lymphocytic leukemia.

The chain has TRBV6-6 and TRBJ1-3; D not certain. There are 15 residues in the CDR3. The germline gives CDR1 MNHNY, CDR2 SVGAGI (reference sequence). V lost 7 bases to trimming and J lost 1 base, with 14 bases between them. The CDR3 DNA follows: TGTGCCAGCACCATTGTTTGGGGTTCTGGAAACACCATATATTTT. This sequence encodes CASTIVWGSGNTIYF.

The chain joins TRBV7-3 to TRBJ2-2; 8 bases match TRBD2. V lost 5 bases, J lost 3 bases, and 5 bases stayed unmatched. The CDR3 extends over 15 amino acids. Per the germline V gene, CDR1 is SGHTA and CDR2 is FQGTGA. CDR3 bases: TGTGCCAGCAGCGACGGACTAGCCCACACCGGGGAGCTGTTTTTT. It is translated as CASSDGLAHTGELFF.

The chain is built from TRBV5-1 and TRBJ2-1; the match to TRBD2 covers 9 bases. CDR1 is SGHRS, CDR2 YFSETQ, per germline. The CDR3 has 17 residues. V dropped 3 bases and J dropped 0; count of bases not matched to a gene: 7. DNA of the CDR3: TGCGCCAGCAGCTCAGCGGGAGGTAAAAGCTCCTACAATGAGCAGTTCTTC. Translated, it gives CASSSAGGKSSYNEQFF.

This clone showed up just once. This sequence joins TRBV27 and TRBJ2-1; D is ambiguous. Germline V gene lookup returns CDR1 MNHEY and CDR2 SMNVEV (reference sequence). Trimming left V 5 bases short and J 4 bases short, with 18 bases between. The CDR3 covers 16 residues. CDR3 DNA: TGTGCCAGCAGTCCGCTCCCCCGGACGGGTTACAATGAGCAGTTCTTC. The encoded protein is CASSPLPRTGYNEQFF.